This is a list of T cell receptor beta chains from one sample in a study of blood T cell repertoires in COVID-19. Profiled with immunoSEQ multiplex PCR; TCRdb holds only in-frame clones, not every one. The repertoire includes 300,000 to 400,000 clones, 88% of them detected once, and 1.5% to 2% sits in the top ten. Specimen: peripheral blood. The source is a woman aged 25 to 39 with COVID-19, enrolled during active disease. The conserved cysteine and the conserved F or W are not part of the CDR3 here. D genes are given only for firm matches.

j_call d_call v_call cdr3_aa
TRBJ2-2 TRBD2 TRBV7-6 ASSLISGGNTGELF
TRBJ1-5 - TRBV10-3 AIRGDDQPQH
TRBJ2-2 TRBD2 TRBV10-1 ASSEWLAGSTGELF
TRBJ1-5 TRBD1 TRBV19 ASIDRGSQPQH
TRBJ1-6 - TRBV2 ASRPENSPLH
TRBJ2-2 TRBD1 TRBV19 ASSMNPPDRAGELF
TRBJ2-6 TRBD1 TRBV2 ASKVQGELGANVLT
TRBJ2-3 TRBD2 TRBV3-1/TRBV3-2 ASSQLAGTPPDTQY
TRBJ1-6 - TRBV2 ASSARDPFYNSPLH
TRBJ2-2 TRBD1 TRBV5-4 ASSLVRQGGSGELF